These 27 T cell receptor beta chains share one sample of origin, sequenced in a study of blood T cells in healthy people across ages. The use of a sample-barcoded 5' primer and a J-beta primer mix characterized a second PCR of 7 to 11 cycles. One entry per CDR3 protein, called by TCRdb with MiXCR from the 5' RACE reads. The sample includes 630,000 or so distinct CDR3 sequences, roughly 32% seen only once; the top ten take roughly 15%. Sequencing was performed on blood. Source of these receptors: a woman at least 80 years old in good health.

The table lists this clonotype with many counts. This rearrangement joins TRBV11-2 to TRBJ2-7, with 10 bases aligning to TRBD1. Germline V gives CDR1 SGHAT, CDR2 FQNNGV. V gave up 7 bases and J gave up 3 bases; unmatched junction bases: 6. The CDR3 is 14 amino acids. Written as DNA, the CDR3 is TGTGCCAGCACCAGGGGACAGGGGATCTACGAGCAGTACTTC. Protein sequence: CASTRGQGIYEQYF.

The chain carries TRBV6-5 and TRBJ2-7, with 10 positions matching TRBD2. Trimming cost V 5 bases and J 2 bases; bases outside gene matches: 6. CDR1 is MNHEY, CDR2 SVGAGI, per germline. This CDR3 has 15 amino acids. Here the CDR3 DNA reads TGTGCCAGCAGTCCTTTGGGGACTAGCGCCTACGAGCAGTACTTC. This translates into CASSPLGTSAYEQYF.

This chain joins TRBV5-1 and TRBJ1-2; D gene uncertain. CDR1 and CDR2 from the germline V gene are SGHRS and YFSETQ. The V and J ends lost 0 bases and 5 bases respectively, with 20 bases between them. This CDR3 is built from 17 residues. The CDR3 spells CASSLGAARYPRYGYTF. Here the CDR3 DNA reads TGCGCCAGCAGCTTGGGGGCAGCCAGGTACCCTAGGTATGGCTACACCTTC.

The V and J genes are TRBV7-3 and TRBJ2-3; TRBD2 aligns across 13 bases. The CDR3 extends over 19 amino acids. The germline V gene has CDR1 SGHTA and CDR2 FQGTGA. After removal of 2 bases from V and 2 bases from J, the junction contained 10 bases not matched to a gene. Here the CDR3 reads CASSLYATGLAGSTDTQYF. CDR3 coding DNA: TGTGCCAGCAGCTTATATGCAACGGGACTAGCGGGGTCCACAGATACGCAGTATTTT.

This clonotype was seen repeatedly, ten times or more. The chain couples TRBV11-1 to TRBJ2-5; D tentatively fits TRBD1 or TRBD2 (5 bases each). Per the germline V gene, CDR1 is SGHAT and CDR2 is FQDESV (reference sequence). Trimming removed 5 bases from V and 5 bases from J, with 12 bases in between. The CDR3 has 13 amino acids. The CDR3 nucleotides read TGTGCCAGCAGCCGGGACGCGATGGAGACCCAGTACTTC. Its protein is CASSRDAMETQYF.

This clonotype was observed many times. V and J are TRBV2 and TRBJ2-3; 7 bases are shared with TRBD2. The CDR3 covers 17 residues. Germline V gives CDR1 SNHLY, CDR2 FYNNEI. J gave up 3 bases and V 0 bases, and 9 bases lay outside the gene matches. CDR3 amino acids: CASSEARLAAGTDTQYF. The CDR3 DNA sequence: TGTGCCAGCAGTGAAGCGCGGCTAGCGGCAGGTACAGATACGCAGTATTTT. Full variable domain (remainder filled in from reference TRBV2 and TRBJ2-3): EPEVTQTPSHQVTQMGQEVILRCVPISNHLYFYWYRQILGQKVEFLVSFYNNEISEKSEIFDDQFSVERPDGSNFTLKIRSTKLEDSAMYFCASSEARLAAGTDTQYFGPGTRLTVL.

On this clonotype: A much larger clone lies one base from this, so it may be a read error. The rearrangement joins TRBV18 to TRBJ2-3, with 8 bases fitting TRBD2. Germline V CDR1 and CDR2: KGHSH, LQKENI. This CDR3 region has 17 residues. CDR3 protein: CAGSPVFSGDYTDTQYF. CDR3 DNA: TGTGCCGGCTCACCCGTATTTAGCGGGGATTATACAGATACGCAGTATTTT.

The rearrangement joins TRBV19 to TRBJ2-3, with 7 positions matching TRBD2. The CDR3 sequence is 15 residues long. V lost 4 bases, J lost 4 bases, and 8 bases stayed unmatched. Germline V gene sequence: CDR1 LNHDA, CDR2 SQIVND (reference sequence). The CDR3 here is CASSREGLRADTQYF. Written as DNA, the CDR3 is TGTGCCAGTAGTAGGGAGGGACTAAGGGCAGATACGCAGTATTTT.

J is TRBJ2-2 and V is TRBV28; possibly TRBD1 or TRBD2 for D (5 bases each). Trimming took 6 bases from V and 2 from J, leaving 22 bases between them. The CDR3 length is 18 residues. Germline V gives CDR1 MDHEN, CDR2 SYDVKM. CDR3 bases: TGTGCCAGCAGAAGAGGGTCAAGGGGATACGGAAACACCGGGGAGCTGTTTTTT. This encodes CASRRGSRGYGNTGELFF.

In this sample, this clonotype turned up many times. V and J are TRBV20-1 and TRBJ2-1; TRBD2 aligns across 8 bases. Per germline, CDR1 DFQATT and CDR2 SNEGSKA (reference sequence). J was trimmed by 8 bases and V by 3 bases; bases with no gene match: 12. The CDR3 consists of 15 residues. CDR3: CSASLHRTSFYEQFF. In DNA form, the CDR3 reads TGCAGTGCTAGTTTACATCGGACTAGCTTTTATGAGCAGTTCTTC.

To note about this clonotype: A much larger clone sits a single nucleotide away, making a read error possible. V is TRBV4-2 and J is TRBJ2-7; 12 bases align to TRBD2. The CDR3 extends over 17 amino acids. Germline V lookup: CDR1 LGHNA, CDR2 YNFKEQ. V dropped 4 bases and J dropped 7; count of bases not matched to a gene: 14. The CDR3 here is CASSPLSSGGAVNEQYF. CDR3 sequence (DNA): TGTGCCAGCAGCCCATTGTCTAGCGGGGGGGCTGTCAATGAGCAGTACTTC.

This clonotype was seen many times. This chain links TRBV7-2 with TRBJ2-5, with D tentatively TRBD2 (6 bases). V gave up 8 bases and J gave up 0 bases, with 13 bases separating them. Germline V gene sequence: CDR1 SGHTA, CDR2 FQGNSA. The CDR3 contains 14 residues. The DNA of the CDR3 is TGTGCCAGCTCTAGGGCGGGGTACCAAGAGACCCAGTACTTC. It codes for CASSRAGYQETQYF.

This chain links TRBV2 with TRBJ1-2; D is possibly TRBD1 (5 bases). CDR1 is SNHLY and CDR2 is FYNNEI in the germline V gene. Trimming pared 7 bases from V and 2 bases from J, leaving 8 bases between. The CDR3 contains 12 residues. The CDR3 is CASIDSNYGYTF. The CDR3 coding sequence is TGTGCCAGCATCGACAGCAACTATGGCTACACCTTC.

This clonotype was detected ten times or more. The chain employs TRBV20-1 and TRBJ1-1; TRBD1 matches 7 bases. J was trimmed by 4 bases and V by 5 bases; bases with no gene match: 7. The length of the CDR3 is 13 residues. Germline loops: CDR1 DFQATT, CDR2 SNEGSKA (reference sequence). The CDR3 bases are TGCAGTGCTGTTACAGGGGAGGTCACTGAAGCTTTCTTT. Translated: CSAVTGEVTEAFF.

This clonotype was counted at least ten times. J is TRBJ2-1 and V is TRBV5-1; 9 nucleotides match TRBD2. The CDR3 contains 16 residues. The trim removed 0 bases at V and 5 bases at J, leaving 6 bases unmatched. CDR1 SGHRS and CDR2 YFSETQ come from the germline V gene. CDR3: CASSLEVAGAHNEQFF. CDR3 DNA sequence: TGCGCCAGCAGCTTGGAGGTAGCGGGGGCCCACAATGAGCAGTTCTTC. The full variable domain, completed using reference TRBV5-1 and TRBJ2-1, is KAGVTQTPRYLIKTRGQQVTLSCSPISGHRSVSWYQQTPGQGLQFLFEYFSETQRNKGNFPGRFSGRQFSNSRSEMNVSTLELGDSALYLCASSLEVAGAHNEQFFGPGTRLTVL.

The chain joins TRBV7-2 to TRBJ2-3, with 7 bases fitting TRBD2. Unmatched junction bases numbered 4, after V lost 4 bases and J lost 0 bases. The CDR3 contains 15 residues. Germline V gene lookup returns CDR1 SGHTA and CDR2 FQGNSA. The CDR3 protein is CASSSGLGSTDTQYF. DNA of the CDR3: TGTGCCAGCAGCTCCGGACTAGGAAGCACAGATACGCAGTATTTT.

A word on this clonotype: This could be a read error, since a much larger clone is one nucleotide away. The chain links TRBV6-6 to TRBJ1-2; a possible D gene is TRBD1 (6 bases). There are 17 residues in the CDR3. In germline, CDR1 is MNHNY, CDR2 SVGAGI (reference sequence). V lost 0 bases and J lost 4, with 18 bases in between. CDR3 region: CASSYSPPAGECYGYTF. CDR3 DNA: TGTGCCAGCAGTTACTCGCCGCCGGCAGGGGAGTGCTATGGCTACACCTTC.

This clonotype was seen many times. V gene TRBV11-2 combines with J gene TRBJ2-1, with TRBD2 identical over 7 bases. CDR1 is SGHAT and CDR2 is FQNNGV in the germline V gene. The CDR3 has 15 residues. The trim removed 5 bases at V and 5 bases at J, leaving 9 bases unmatched. As DNA, the CDR3 is TGTGCCAGCAGCCCCAGCGGGACTACCCACAATGAGCAGTTCTTC. The encoded protein is CASSPSGTTHNEQFF.

The CDR3 here is CAWSSGADHTDTQYF. Written as DNA, the CDR3 is TGTGCCTGGAGTTCCGGGGCGGATCACACAGATACGCAGTATTTT. The rearrangement links TRBV30 to TRBJ2-3; TRBD1 or TRBD2 may be the D gene (5 bases each). V was clipped by 2 bases and J by 2 bases, with 14 bases between them. Germline CDR1 reads GTSNPN; CDR2 reads SVGIG (reference sequence). The CDR3 has 15 residues.

This clonotype was counted many times. The V and J genes are TRBV7-9 and TRBJ1-6; 8 bases line up with TRBD1. Trimming cost V 5 bases and J 7 bases; bases outside gene matches: 7. Germline assignment: CDR1 SEHNR and CDR2 FQNEAQ (reference sequence). The CDR3 contains 15 residues. The DNA for the CDR3 is TGTGCCAGCAGCCAACAGGGGGTTGGGAATTCACCCCTCCACTTT. This translates into CASSQQGVGNSPLHF. The variable domain in full, completed from reference TRBV7-9 and TRBJ1-6, reads DTGVSQNPRHKITKRGQNVTFRCDPISEHNRLYWYRQTLGQGPEFLTYFQNEAQLEKSRLLSDRFSAERPKGSFSTLEIQRTEQGDSAMYLCASSQQGVGNSPLHFGNGTRLTVT.

The chain combines TRBV3-1 with TRBJ2-5; D not resolved. V dropped 5 bases and J dropped 5 bases, with 12 bases sitting between them. CDR3 length: 13 residues. In germline, CDR1 is LGHDT, CDR2 YNNKEL (reference sequence). The CDR3 region has the DNA TGTGCCAGCAGCTCTTTTCTATGGGAGACCCAGTACTTC. Residues: CASSSFLWETQYF.

The chain uses TRBV5-1 and TRBJ2-7; tentative D call: TRBD2 (6 bases). The CDR3 contains 15 residues. Trimming took 3 bases from V and 5 from J, leaving 18 bases between them. Germline assignment: CDR1 SGHRS and CDR2 YFSETQ. CDR3 DNA sequence: TGCGCCAGCAGCTCCAGGCAGGGAGGCACCCACGAGCAGTACTTC. This encodes CASSSRQGGTHEQYF.

This clonotype occurred many times. The chain employs TRBV6-1 and TRBJ1-5; possibly TRBD1 for D (5 bases). Germline CDR1 is MNHNS and CDR2 is SASEGT. The CDR3 is made up of 17 amino acids. V was trimmed by 1 base and J by 1 base, leaving 14 bases between them. In nucleotides, the CDR3 is TGTGCCAGCAGTGAAGGGGCTTGGAGGGACAGCAATCAGCCCCAGCATTTT. This sequence encodes CASSEGAWRDSNQPQHF.

V and J are TRBV18 and TRBJ1-5; D perhaps matches TRBD1 (5 bases). Trimming shortened V by 2 bases and J by 4 bases, and 9 bases separated the two germline ends. The CDR3 length is 14 residues. The germline V gene encodes CDR1 KGHSH and CDR2 LQKENI. The CDR3 DNA sequence: TGTGCCAGCTCACCAGGGGCACAAAATCAGCCCCAGCATTTT. Protein product: CASSPGAQNQPQHF.

This clonotype has a count of ten or more. This chain uses TRBV5-1 with TRBJ2-1; 12 nucleotides match TRBD2. Trimming at V came to 0 bases and at J to 0 bases, leaving 7 bases not matched to a gene. CDR3 length: 19 residues. Germline loops: CDR1 SGHRS, CDR2 YFSETQ. The CDR3 is CASSLGTSGAMSSYNEQFF. The CDR3 coding sequence is TGCGCCAGCAGCTTGGGGACTAGCGGGGCTATGAGCTCCTACAATGAGCAGTTCTTC. Full variable domain (rest looked up from reference TRBV5-1 and TRBJ2-1): KAGVTQTPRYLIKTRGQQVTLSCSPISGHRSVSWYQQTPGQGLQFLFEYFSETQRNKGNFPGRFSGRQFSNSRSEMNVSTLELGDSALYLCASSLGTSGAMSSYNEQFFGPGTRLTVL.

The J gene is TRBJ2-7, the V gene TRBV28; D unresolved. V lost 1 base and J 0 bases, leaving 10 bases between the germline ends. CDR3 length: 15 amino acids. Germline assignment: CDR1 MDHEN and CDR2 SYDVKM. The CDR3 nucleotides read TGTGCCAGCAGTTTATTGGGCAGGAGCTCCTACGAGCAGTACTTC. This gives the protein CASSLLGRSSYEQYF.

This clonotype was found many times. V usage is TRBV11-2 and J usage is TRBJ2-1; D ambiguous. V gave up 2 bases and J gave up 6 bases, with 17 bases separating them. This CDR3 is 16 amino acids long. Germline V gene data show CDR1 as SGHAT and CDR2 as FQNNGV. CDR3 nucleotide sequence: TGTGCCAGCAGCTTATTCCAGACCCGAGCCGGCAATGAGCAGTTCTTC. Residues: CASSLFQTRAGNEQFF.